These 29 T cell receptor beta chains came from one sample sequenced in a study of blood T cell repertoires in COVID-19 (dated by TCRdb to 2018 to 2021). The library was built by means of the immunoSEQ multiplex PCR assay. TCRdb stores this immuneACCESS table with in-frame sequences only. Part of the clones is absent; in the studies checked, under half of the shortfall reflects unresolved V genes, and no reason is known for the rest. The sample profile shows approximately 37,000 clones; approximately 83% of them were found once. In total, the top ten clones hold more than 4.5% of the sample. Sequencing was carried out using peripheral blood. All receptors derive from a middle-aged man with active COVID-19.

V and J are TRBV10-3 and TRBJ2-7; 8 positions agree with TRBD2. The V and J ends lost 8 bases and 0 bases, in that order; junction bases with no gene match: 12. The CDR3 covers 16 residues. Looked up from germline, CDR1 is ENHRY and CDR2 is SYGVKD. DNA of the CDR3: TGTGCCATCGGGTCGACGGGCGGGGGGAGCTCCTACGAGCAGTACTTC. It specifies CAIGSTGGGSSYEQYF.

V and J are TRBV19 and TRBJ1-1; a possible D gene is TRBD1 (6 bases). Germline CDR1 is LNHDA and CDR2 is SQIVND (reference sequence). Trimming shortened V by 5 bases and J by 4 bases, and 17 bases separated the two germline ends. This CDR3 contains 15 residues. CDR3 nucleotides: TGTGCCAGTAGTGCACGTACAGGGTTGAGCACTGAAGCTTTCTTT. Protein sequence: CASSARTGLSTEAFF.

The gene calls are TRBV4-1 and TRBJ1-1, with no clear D. Trimming left V 4 bases short and J 3 bases short, with 12 bases between. There are 14 residues in the CDR3. CDR1 and CDR2 from the germline V gene are MGHRA and YSYEKL. The CDR3 is CASSRELAYTEAFF. The CDR3 nucleotides are TGCGCCAGCAGCCGAGAACTAGCCTACACTGAAGCTTTCTTT.

The V call is TRBV7-8, the J call TRBJ2-1; 12 bases line up with TRBD2. Trimming removed 0 bases from V and 4 bases from J; junction bases left unmatched: 7. Germline V gene lookup returns CDR1 SGHVS and CDR2 FQNEAQ. CDR3 length: 18 amino acids. The CDR3 bases are TGTGCCAGCAGCTTAGCTAGACTAGCGGGAGTCTCTTACAATGAGCAGTTCTTC. Its protein product is CASSLARLAGVSYNEQFF.

The chain carries TRBV10-2 and TRBJ1-1; D call uncertain. The germline V gene has CDR1 WSHSY and CDR2 SAAADI. The V end lost 1 base, the J end lost 11 bases, and 8 bases lay between the germline ends. The CDR3 has 11 amino acids. CDR3 nucleotides: TGCGCCAGCAGTGAGTGGGGAGACGCTTTCTTT. Its translation is CASSEWGDAFF.

This clone showed up just once. The chain recombines TRBV27 with TRBJ2-5; a weak D match, TRBD1 (6 bases). The CDR3 loop spans 12 amino acids. Per the germline V gene, CDR1 is MNHEY and CDR2 is SMNVEV (reference sequence). V shed 2 bases and J shed 11 bases, with 12 bases lying between them. CDR3 coding DNA: TGTGCCAGCAGTTTAGGGCAGGGGTCACAGTACTTC. Its translation: CASSLGQGSQYF.

The chain combines TRBV30 with TRBJ1-5, with 8 bases fitting TRBD1. After removal of 7 bases from V and 0 bases from J, the junction contained 14 bases not matched to a gene. Germline assignment: CDR1 GTSNPN and CDR2 SVGIG (reference sequence). This CDR3 is built from 17 residues. The CDR3, as DNA: TGTGCCTCCCCCCGGGGGACAGGCCGTCATAGCAATCAGCCCCAGCATTTT. Translating it yields CASPRGTGRHSNQPQHF.

This sequence joins TRBV7-9 and TRBJ1-4, with 9 positions matching TRBD1. V gave up 5 bases and J gave up 10 bases; unmatched junction bases: 5. The CDR3 runs to 13 residues. The germline V gene has CDR1 SEHNR and CDR2 FQNEAQ (reference sequence). The CDR3 bases are TGTGCCAGCAGCCCAGGGACAGGGAGAAAACTGTTTTTT. It is translated as CASSPGTGRKLFF. The full variable domain, in which reference TRBV7-9 and TRBJ1-4 provide the parts outside the CDR3, is DTGVSQNPRHKITKRGQNVTFRCDPISEHNRLYWYRQTLGQGPEFLTYFQNEAQLEKSRLLSDRFSAERPKGSFSTLEIQRTEQGDSAMYLCASSPGTGRKLFFGSGTQLSVL.

The V call is TRBV24-1, the J call TRBJ1-4, with 12 bases identical to TRBD1. V shed 4 bases, J shed 8 bases, and the junction held 13 bases outside the gene matches. The CDR3 sequence is 18 residues long. The V gene's germline CDR1 is KGHDR and CDR2 SFDVKD. The CDR3 region is CATSDSGDRGQFGEKLFF. CDR3 bases: TGTGCCACCAGTGACTCGGGGGACAGGGGGCAATTTGGGGAAAAACTGTTTTTT.

The gene calls are TRBV11-2 and TRBJ1-1, with TRBD1 identical over 9 bases. There are 15 residues in the CDR3. V trimming: 6 bases; J trimming: 4 bases; junction bases outside the gene matches: 9. Germline CDR1 is SGHAT and CDR2 is FQNNGV. The CDR3 DNA reads as TGTGCCAGCAGTTGGGACAGGGCACGTAGCACTGAAGCTTTCTTT. Encoded protein: CASSWDRARSTEAFF.

This clone was seen once. The rearrangement links TRBV11-2 to TRBJ2-1; D possibly corresponds to TRBD2 (5 bases). Trimming cost V 1 base and J 0 bases, with 10 bases left between them. CDR1 is SGHAT, CDR2 FQNNGV, per germline. The CDR3 length is 16 residues. CDR3 coding DNA: TGTGCCAGCAGCTTAGCGGGGAGTCGCTCCTACAATGAGCAGTTCTTC. Amino acids: CASSLAGSRSYNEQFF.

The CDR3 DNA sequence: TGTGCCAGCAGCTTGGGGCCAGAAGATACGCAGTATTTT. Translation gives CASSLGPEDTQYF. The gene calls are TRBV5-8 and TRBJ2-3; D is unclear. The V gene's germline CDR1 is SGHTS and CDR2 YDEGEE. The CDR3 consists of 13 residues. Trimming removed 0 bases at V and 5 bases at J, with 7 bases between.

The rearrangement joins TRBV30 to TRBJ1-4, with TRBD1 matching over 7 bases. The CDR3 is made up of 16 amino acids. V lost 0 bases, J lost 5 bases, and 9 bases stayed unmatched. Germline V gives CDR1 GTSNPN, CDR2 SVGIG (reference sequence). The CDR3 here is CAWSVLPTGINEKLFF. For the CDR3, the DNA is TGTGCCTGGAGTGTCCTTCCGACAGGGATAAATGAAAAACTGTTTTTT.

J is TRBJ2-1 and V is TRBV5-4; 11 nucleotides line up with TRBD2. V lost 0 bases, J lost 6 bases, and 5 bases stayed unmatched. Per the germline V gene, CDR1 is SGHNT and CDR2 is YYREEE (reference sequence). The CDR3 is 16 amino acids. CDR3 loop: CASSLASLAGGNEQFF. In DNA form, the CDR3 reads TGTGCCAGCAGCTTGGCCTCTCTAGCGGGAGGCAATGAGCAGTTCTTC.

The chain employs TRBV27 and TRBJ1-1; TRBD1 is a possible D gene (5 bases). The CDR3 loop spans 15 amino acids. Looked up from germline, CDR1 is MNHEY and CDR2 is SMNVEV (reference sequence). Trimming removed 4 bases from V and 8 bases from J, with 20 bases in between. CDR3 coding DNA: TGTGCCAGCAGTTCTCAGGGAGGACACCCCAAAGAAGCTTTCTTT. Amino acids: CASSSQGGHPKEAFF.

This clone was detected once. The rearrangement uses TRBV18 and TRBJ1-1; tentatively, D is TRBD1 (6 bases). The germline V gene encodes CDR1 KGHSH and CDR2 LQKENI. V was pared by 4 bases and J by 2 bases, with 11 bases between. This CDR3 comprises 14 residues. The CDR3, as DNA: TGTGCCAGCTCACACAGGGATACAAACACTGAAGCTTTCTTT. Its translation is CASSHRDTNTEAFF.

The V call is TRBV7-9, the J call TRBJ1-1; weak D call: TRBD1 (6 bases). This CDR3 comprises 11 residues. The germline V gene encodes CDR1 SEHNR and CDR2 FQNEAQ (reference sequence). The V end lost 5 bases, the J end lost 9 bases, and 10 bases lay between the germline ends. This CDR3 is CASSVDRKAFF. The CDR3 DNA follows: TGTGCCAGCAGCGTTGACAGGAAAGCTTTCTTT.

This chain uses TRBV19 with TRBJ1-5; TRBD1 might be the D (5 bases). The CDR3 totals 16 residues. Trimming stripped 7 bases from V and 3 bases from J, with 19 bases between. The germline V gene has CDR1 LNHDA and CDR2 SQIVND (reference sequence). In nucleotides, the CDR3 is TGTGCCAGTAACAGGCGTTTACGACAGACCAATCAGCCCCAGCATTTT. Translated: CASNRRLRQTNQPQHF.

This clone was recorded once. The chain carries TRBV21-1 and TRBJ2-1; TRBD2 is the table's D call, not checked against the DNA. TRBV21-1 corresponds to a pseudogene. The CDR3 runs to 15 residues. The chain's CDR3 is CASSKRSGRYNEQFF. The CDR3 DNA reads TGTGCCAGCAGCAAAAGGAGCGGGAGGTACAATGAGCAGTTCTTC.

This chain links TRBV10-2 with TRBJ2-7; 12 bases align to TRBD2. This CDR3 is built from 14 residues. V lost 4 bases to trimming and J lost 2 bases; unmatched junction nucleotides: 0. Looked up from germline, CDR1 is WSHSY and CDR2 is SAAADI. CDR3 in DNA: TGCGCCAGCAGTGGACTAGCGGGGGCCTACGAGCAGTACTTC. This gives the protein CASSGLAGAYEQYF.

This chain uses TRBV11-2 with TRBJ2-7, with 8 bases that match TRBD2. Per germline, CDR1 SGHAT and CDR2 FQNNGV. With 4 bases clipped from V and 2 bases from J, the junction kept 10 bases outside the gene matches. CDR3 length: 16 residues. Here the CDR3 reads CASSWRGAGAAYEQYF. CDR3 DNA sequence: TGTGCCAGCAGCTGGCGGGGGGCAGGCGCCGCCTACGAGCAGTACTTC.

The table lists this clone with a few counts. V gene TRBV6-5 combines with J gene TRBJ2-7; TRBD2 matches at 14 bases. With 0 bases clipped from V and 3 bases from J, the junction kept 1 base outside the gene matches. The length of the CDR3 is 16 residues. Germline CDR1 is MNHEY and CDR2 is SVGAGI. The CDR3 region is CASSYSGTSGGYEQYF. Here the CDR3 DNA reads TGTGCCAGCAGTTACTCAGGGACTAGCGGGGGCTACGAGCAGTACTTC.

In this sample, this clone turned up once. V usage is TRBV10-3 and J usage is TRBJ2-7; D may be TRBD1 (5 bases). The CDR3 contains 14 residues. Trimming took 2 bases from V and 5 from J, leaving 13 bases between them. CDR1 and CDR2 (germline): ENHRY, SYGVKD. In DNA, the CDR3 is TGTGCCATCAGTGAGAGCCAGGGTCTCGACGAGCAGTACTTC. It encodes CAISESQGLDEQYF.

The V gene is TRBV19, the J gene TRBJ1-5; TRBD1 aligns across 8 bases. This CDR3 spans 15 amino acids. With 3 bases clipped from V and 7 bases from J, the junction kept 8 bases outside the gene matches. Germline V gene lookup returns CDR1 LNHDA and CDR2 SQIVND (reference sequence). The CDR3 DNA follows: TGTGCCAGTAGTATGCCCTACAGGGGGATGCAGCCCCAGCATTTT. Protein: CASSMPYRGMQPQHF.

The chain has TRBV6-6 and TRBJ2-3; perhaps TRBD1 as D (5 bases). The germline V and J ends were trimmed by 7 bases and 5 bases, with 22 bases remaining between them. Per the germline V gene, CDR1 is MNHNY and CDR2 is SVGAGI (reference sequence). The CDR3 extends over 16 amino acids. CDR3 residues: CASTEQVRLGIDTQYF. The CDR3 DNA sequence: TGTGCCAGCACCGAACAGGTTCGGCTTGGGATAGATACGCAGTATTTT.

This chain joins TRBV28 and TRBJ2-2; 7 nucleotides agree with TRBD1. Germline-derived CDR1 and CDR2 are MDHEN and SYDVKM. With 10 bases clipped from V and 7 bases from J, the junction kept 9 bases outside the gene matches. This CDR3 is 13 amino acids long. DNA for the CDR3: TGTGCCACCGTCGACAGGGCAAGCGGGGAGCTGTTTTTT. Translation gives CATVDRASGELFF.

The rearrangement joins TRBV5-1 to TRBJ2-3; tentatively, D is TRBD2 (5 bases). V was trimmed by 0 bases and J by 5 bases, leaving 13 bases between them. Germline CDR1 and CDR2: SGHRS and YFSETQ. The CDR3 contains 15 residues. CDR3: CASSLERARLDTQYF. The DNA for the CDR3 is TGCGCCAGCAGCTTGGAGAGGGCCAGGTTAGATACGCAGTATTTT.

The V and J genes are TRBV19 and TRBJ1-5; D is possibly TRBD1 (5 bases). The CDR3 runs to 13 residues. Trimming left V 11 bases short and J 5 bases short, with 16 bases between. Germline V lookup: CDR1 LNHDA, CDR2 SQIVND (reference sequence). The CDR3 region has the DNA TGTGCCTGCGGGACTTCTATAGATCAGCCCCAGCATTTT. Translating gives CACGTSIDQPQHF.

CDR3 sequence (DNA): TGCAGTGCTAGAGATGGACAGAAGCAGTATTTT. This encodes CSARDGQKQYF. The genes are TRBV20-1 and TRBJ2-3; TRBD1 might be the D (6 bases). CDR1 and CDR2 from the germline V gene are DFQATT and SNEGSKA (reference sequence). The CDR3 sequence is 11 residues long. The ends were cut back, 0 bases at V and 11 bases at J, with 9 bases in the middle.